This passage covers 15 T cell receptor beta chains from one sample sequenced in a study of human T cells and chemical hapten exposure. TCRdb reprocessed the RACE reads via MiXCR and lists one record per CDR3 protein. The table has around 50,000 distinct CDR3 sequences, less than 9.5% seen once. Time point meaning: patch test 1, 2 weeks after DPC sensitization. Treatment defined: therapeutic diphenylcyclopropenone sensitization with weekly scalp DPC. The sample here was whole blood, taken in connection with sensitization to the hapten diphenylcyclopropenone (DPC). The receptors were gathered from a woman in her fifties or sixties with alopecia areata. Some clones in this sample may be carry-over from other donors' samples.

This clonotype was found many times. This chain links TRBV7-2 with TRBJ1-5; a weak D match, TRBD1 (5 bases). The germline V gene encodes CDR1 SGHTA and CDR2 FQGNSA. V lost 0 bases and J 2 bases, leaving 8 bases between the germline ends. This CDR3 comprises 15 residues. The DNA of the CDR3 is TGTGCCAGCAGCTTAGCTTTAGGGGGCAATCAGCCCCAGCATTTT. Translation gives CASSLALGGNQPQHF.

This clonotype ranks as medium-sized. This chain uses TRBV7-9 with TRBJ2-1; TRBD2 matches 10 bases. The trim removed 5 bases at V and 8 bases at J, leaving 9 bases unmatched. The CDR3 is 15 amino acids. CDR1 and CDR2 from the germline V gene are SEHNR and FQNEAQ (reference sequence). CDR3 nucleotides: TGTGCCAGCAGCCCCGACCTAGCGGGAGTCGATGAGCAGTTCTTC. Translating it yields CASSPDLAGVDEQFF.

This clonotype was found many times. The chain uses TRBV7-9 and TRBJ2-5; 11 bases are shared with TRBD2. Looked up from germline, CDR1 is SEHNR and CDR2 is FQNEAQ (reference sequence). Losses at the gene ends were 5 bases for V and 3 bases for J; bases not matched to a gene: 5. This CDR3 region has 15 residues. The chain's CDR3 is CASSLPGLAEETQYF. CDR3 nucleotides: TGTGCCAGCAGCCTACCGGGACTAGCGGAAGAGACCCAGTACTTC.

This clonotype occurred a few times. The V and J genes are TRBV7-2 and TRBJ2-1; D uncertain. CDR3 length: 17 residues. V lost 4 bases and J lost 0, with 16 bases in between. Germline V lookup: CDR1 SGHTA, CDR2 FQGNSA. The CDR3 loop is CASSYPTTGLSYNEQFF. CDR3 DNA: TGTGCCAGCAGCTACCCAACGACTGGGCTCTCCTACAATGAGCAGTTCTTC.

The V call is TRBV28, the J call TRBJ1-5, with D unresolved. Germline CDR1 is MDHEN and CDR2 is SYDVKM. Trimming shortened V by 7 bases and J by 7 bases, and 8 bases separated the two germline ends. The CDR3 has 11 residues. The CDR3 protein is CASTSSQPQHF. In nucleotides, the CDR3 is TGTGCCAGCACCAGTAGCCAGCCCCAGCATTTT.

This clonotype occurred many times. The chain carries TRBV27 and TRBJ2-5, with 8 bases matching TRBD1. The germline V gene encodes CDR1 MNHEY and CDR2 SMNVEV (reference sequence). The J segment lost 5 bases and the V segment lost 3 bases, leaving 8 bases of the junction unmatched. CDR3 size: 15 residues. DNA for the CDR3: TGTGCCAGCAGTTTCTCTCCAGGGGGCGGGGAGACCCAGTACTTC. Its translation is CASSFSPGGGETQYF.

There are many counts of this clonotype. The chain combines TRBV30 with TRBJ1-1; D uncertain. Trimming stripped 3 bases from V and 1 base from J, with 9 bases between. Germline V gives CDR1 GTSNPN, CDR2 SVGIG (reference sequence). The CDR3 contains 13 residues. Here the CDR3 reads CAWRDGQNTEAFF. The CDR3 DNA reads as TGTGCCTGGAGAGACGGGCAGAACACTGAAGCTTTCTTT.

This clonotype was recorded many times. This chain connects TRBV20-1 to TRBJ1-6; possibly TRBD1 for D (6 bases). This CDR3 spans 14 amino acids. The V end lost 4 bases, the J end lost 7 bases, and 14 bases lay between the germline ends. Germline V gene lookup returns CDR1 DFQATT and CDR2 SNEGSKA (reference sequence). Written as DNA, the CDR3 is TGCAGTGCTACCAGGTCCGGGGGCAATTCACCCCTCCACTTT. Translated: CSATRSGGNSPLHF.

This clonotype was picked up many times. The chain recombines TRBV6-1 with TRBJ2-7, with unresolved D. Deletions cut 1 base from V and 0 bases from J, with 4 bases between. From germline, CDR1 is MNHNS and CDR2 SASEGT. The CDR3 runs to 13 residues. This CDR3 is CASSEGLSYEQYF. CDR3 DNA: TGTGCCAGCAGTGAAGGCCTCTCCTACGAGCAGTACTTC.

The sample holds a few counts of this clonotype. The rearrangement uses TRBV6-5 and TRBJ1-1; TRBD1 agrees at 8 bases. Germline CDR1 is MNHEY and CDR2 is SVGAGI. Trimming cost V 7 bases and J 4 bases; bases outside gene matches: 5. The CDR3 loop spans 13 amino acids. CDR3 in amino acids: CASKNRGVTEAFF. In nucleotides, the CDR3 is TGTGCCAGCAAAAACAGGGGGGTCACTGAAGCTTTCTTT.

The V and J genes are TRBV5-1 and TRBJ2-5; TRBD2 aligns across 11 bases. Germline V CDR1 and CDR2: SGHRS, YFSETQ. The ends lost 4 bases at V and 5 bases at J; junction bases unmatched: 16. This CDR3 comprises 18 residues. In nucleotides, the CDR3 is TGCGCCAGCAGCCCCGGGACTAGCGGCACTACCAACTGGGAGACCCAGTACTTC. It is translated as CASSPGTSGTTNWETQYF.

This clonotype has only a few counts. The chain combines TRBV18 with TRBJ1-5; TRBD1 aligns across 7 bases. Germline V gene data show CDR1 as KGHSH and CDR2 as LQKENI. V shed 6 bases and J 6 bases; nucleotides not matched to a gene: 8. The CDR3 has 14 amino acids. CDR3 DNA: TGTGCCAGCTCGACCGAAGGGGGCGGTCAGCCCCAGCATTTT. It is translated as CASSTEGGGQPQHF.

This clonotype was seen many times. This chain's CDR3 is CSASPGDFGNTIYF. As DNA, the CDR3 is TGCAGTGCTAGTCCCGGGGACTTTGGAAACACCATATATTTT. J is TRBJ1-3 and V is TRBV20-1; D might be TRBD1 (5 bases). The V end was cut by 3 bases, the J end by 3 bases, with 12 bases between. Germline CDR1 DFQATT, CDR2 SNEGSKA (reference sequence). CDR3 length: 14 residues.

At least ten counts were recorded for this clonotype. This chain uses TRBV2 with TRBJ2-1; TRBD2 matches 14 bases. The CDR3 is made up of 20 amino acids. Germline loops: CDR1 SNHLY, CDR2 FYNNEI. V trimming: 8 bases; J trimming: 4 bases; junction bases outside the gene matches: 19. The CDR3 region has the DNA TGTGCCAGCTTCGATGGGAGAAATCCGGGACTAGCGGGAGTATACAATGAGCAGTTCTTC. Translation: CASFDGRNPGLAGVYNEQFF. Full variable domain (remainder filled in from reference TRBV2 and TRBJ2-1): EPEVTQTPSHQVTQMGQEVILRCVPISNHLYFYWYRQILGQKVEFLVSFYNNEISEKSEIFDDQFSVERPDGSNFTLKIRSTKLEDSAMYFCASFDGRNPGLAGVYNEQFFGPGTRLTVL.

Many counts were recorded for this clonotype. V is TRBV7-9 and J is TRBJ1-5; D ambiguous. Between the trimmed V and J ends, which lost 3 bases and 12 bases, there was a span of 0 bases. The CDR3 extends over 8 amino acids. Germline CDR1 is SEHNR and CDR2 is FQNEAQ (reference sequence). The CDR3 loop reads CASSFQHF. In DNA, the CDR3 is TGTGCCAGCAGCTTCCAGCATTTT.